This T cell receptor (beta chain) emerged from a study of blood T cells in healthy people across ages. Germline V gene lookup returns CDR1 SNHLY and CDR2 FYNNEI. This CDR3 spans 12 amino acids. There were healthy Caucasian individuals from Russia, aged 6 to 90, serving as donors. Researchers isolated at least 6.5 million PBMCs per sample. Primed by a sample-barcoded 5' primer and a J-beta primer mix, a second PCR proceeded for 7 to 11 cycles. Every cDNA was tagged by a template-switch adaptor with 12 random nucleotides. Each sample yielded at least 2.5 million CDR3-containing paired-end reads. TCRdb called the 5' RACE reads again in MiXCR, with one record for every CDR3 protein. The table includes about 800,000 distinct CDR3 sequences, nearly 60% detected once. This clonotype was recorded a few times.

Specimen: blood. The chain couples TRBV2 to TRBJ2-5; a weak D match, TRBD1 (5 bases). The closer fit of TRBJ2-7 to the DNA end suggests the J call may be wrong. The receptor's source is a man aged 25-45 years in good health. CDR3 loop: CASRAGPREQYF. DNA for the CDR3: TGTGCCAGCAGGGCAGGGCCGCGCGAGCAGTACTTC.